The next 19 T cell receptor beta chains were all read from a single sample in a study of T-cell reconstitution after alpha-beta-depleted transplantation in children. Molecular barcoding with unique molecular identifiers was used for the TCRbeta library. TCRdb re-called the PCR reads through MiXCR, storing one row per CDR3 protein. Of about 360,000 distinct CDR3 sequences listed, about an eighth are singletons. This material consisted of PBMCs, taken from the stem cell graft. The receptor set was obtained from a human donor who donated a stem cell graft to a child with Fanconi anemia.

The chain joins TRBV27 to TRBJ1-3; 10 nucleotides match TRBD1. CDR3 length: 15 amino acids. Trimming took 3 bases from V and 3 from J; bases not matched to a gene: 2. Germline V gene sequence: CDR1 MNHEY, CDR2 SMNVEV (reference sequence). Here the CDR3 reads CASSLTGGFGNTIYF. The CDR3 DNA reads TGTGCCAGCAGTTTGACAGGGGGCTTTGGAAACACCATATATTTT.

On this clonotype itself: Just one base apart from a much larger clone, this may be a read error. The chain links TRBV12-3 or TRBV12-4 to TRBJ1-5; the D gene is possibly TRBD1 (5 bases). The CDR3 extends over 14 amino acids. The CDR3 DNA sequence: TGTGCCAGCAGCCGGGGACTAGACAATCAGTCCCAGCATTTT. It is translated as CASSRGLDNQSQHF.

This clonotype has only a few counts. The CDR3 here is CASSQDGGATDTQYF. DNA of the CDR3: TGTGCCAGCAGCCAAGATGGGGGGGCCACAGATACGCAGTATTTT. The chain links TRBV3-1 to TRBJ2-3; D is perhaps TRBD2 (7 bases). CDR1 is LGHDT and CDR2 is YNNKEL in the germline V gene (reference sequence). V was trimmed by 0 bases and J by 2 bases, leaving 9 bases between them. The CDR3 sequence is 15 residues long.

The V call is TRBV5-1, the J call TRBJ2-1; TRBD1 or TRBD2 may be the D gene (5 bases each). The germline CDR1 and CDR2 sequences are SGHRS and YFSETQ. Between the trimmed V and J ends, which lost 5 bases and 8 bases, there was a span of 17 bases. This CDR3 spans 14 amino acids. As DNA, the CDR3 is TGCGCCAGCAGTCCTGAGGGGTTTCAAGATGAGCAGTTCTTC. This gives the protein CASSPEGFQDEQFF.

V usage is TRBV25-1 and J usage is TRBJ1-5, with D perhaps TRBD1 (5 bases). The CDR3 spans 15 residues. V was pared by 1 base and J by 4 bases, with 11 bases between. Germline-derived CDR1 and CDR2 are MGHDK and SYGVNS. CDR3 in DNA: TGTGCCAGCAGTGAATTTGGGGACTTAAATCAGCCCCAGCATTTT. As protein: CASSEFGDLNQPQHF.

V and J are TRBV12-3 or TRBV12-4 and TRBJ2-5, with D maybe TRBD2 (5 bases). V was pared by 4 bases and J by 1 base, with 16 bases between. The length of the CDR3 is 16 residues. The CDR3 DNA is TGTGCCAGCAGTTCTCGACTCCGGGCGGGCCAAGAGACCCAGTACTTC. Translating gives CASSSRLRAGQETQYF.

This clonotype has more than one count but fewer than ten. The V and J genes are TRBV20-1 and TRBJ2-5, with TRBD2 matching 10 bases. The V gene end was trimmed by 4 bases and the J gene end by 3 bases; junction bases not matched to a gene: 5. CDR1 is DFQATT and CDR2 is SNEGSKA in the germline V gene (reference sequence). This CDR3 contains 14 residues. CDR3 sequence: CSAISGGPEETQYF. CDR3 coding DNA: TGCAGTGCTATTAGCGGGGGGCCGGAAGAGACCCAGTACTTC.

This clonotype occurred a few times. This rearrangement joins TRBV7-2 to TRBJ1-2; no firm D call. Germline V CDR1 and CDR2: SGHTA, FQGNSA. Trimming took 2 bases from V and 8 from J, leaving 21 bases between them. The length of the CDR3 is 16 residues. DNA of the CDR3: TGTGCCAGCAGCTTACCCCAATCACTAAACATAGGCGGCTACACCTTC. It yields the protein CASSLPQSLNIGGYTF.

This clonotype occurred a few times. Germline is not matched at one junction end, which may reflect a read error. The rearrangement uses TRBV7-2 and TRBJ2-1; 7 bases agree with TRBD2. The CDR3 has 17 amino acids. Germline V gives CDR1 SGHTA, CDR2 FQGNSA. CDR3 loop: CASSLFPRGQRGVGVLF. The DNA of the CDR3 is TGTGCCAGCAGCTTATTCCCCCGTGGCCAGCGGGGCGTAGGGGTACTCTTC.

There are a few counts of this clonotype. The chain joins TRBV29-1 to TRBJ1-2; D is perhaps TRBD1 (5 bases). The CDR3 spans 13 residues. CDR1 and CDR2 (germline): SQVTM, ANQGSEA. Deletions cut 0 bases from V and 6 bases from J, with 11 bases between. The CDR3 sequence: CSVEEGRSDGYTF. For the CDR3, the DNA is TGCAGCGTTGAAGAGGGGCGGTCTGATGGCTACACCTTC.

The chain joins TRBV7-2 to TRBJ2-7; possibly TRBD1 or TRBD2 for D (6 bases each). The CDR3 covers 15 residues. Trimming pared 5 bases from V and 7 bases from J, leaving 21 bases between. CDR1 is SGHTA, CDR2 FQGNSA, per germline. CDR3 residues: CASSPQAAGGQEQYF. The CDR3, as DNA: TGTGCCAGCAGCCCCCAAGCGGCTGGGGGGCAAGAGCAGTACTTC.

This clonotype was counted between two and nine times. The J gene is TRBJ2-5, the V gene TRBV12-3 or TRBV12-4; a weak D match, TRBD2 (6 bases). CDR3 length: 14 residues. V shed 3 bases and J shed 1 base, with 9 bases lying between them. The CDR3 protein is CASSFTGLQETQYF. DNA for the CDR3: TGTGCCAGCAGTTTTACGGGACTCCAAGAGACCCAGTACTTC.

This clonotype was seen at least ten times. This sequence joins TRBV12-3 or TRBV12-4 and TRBJ2-4; 9 positions match TRBD2. The CDR3 contains 16 residues. The V gene end was trimmed by 3 bases and the J gene end by 9 bases; junction bases not matched to a gene: 12. The CDR3 DNA sequence: TGTGCCAGCAGTTTCAGCGGCGGGGGGGCCTGGACCATTCAGTACTTC. Its protein is CASSFSGGGAWTIQYF.

This clonotype was seen repeatedly, ten times or more. This chain connects TRBV12-3 or TRBV12-4 to TRBJ1-1; tentatively, D is TRBD1 (6 bases). The CDR3 sequence is 14 residues long. V was pared by 7 bases and J by 2 bases, with 14 bases between. CDR3 DNA: TGTGCCAGCAATTCCGGGACACATAACACTGAAGCTTTCTTT. Protein: CASNSGTHNTEAFF.

The chain employs TRBV7-8 and TRBJ2-7; TRBD2 is a possible D gene (5 bases). Trimming shortened V by 5 bases and J by 2 bases, and 13 bases separated the two germline ends. The length of the CDR3 is 14 residues. CDR1 is SGHVS, CDR2 FQNEAQ, per germline. CDR3 sequence: CASSKGLGTYEQYF. CDR3 nucleotides: TGTGCCAGCAGCAAAGGACTGGGAACCTACGAGCAGTACTTC.

This clonotype has only a few counts. The genes are TRBV25-1 and TRBJ2-5, with a possible D match to TRBD1 (6 bases). Germline CDR1 reads MGHDK; CDR2 reads SYGVNS. The CDR3 extends over 15 amino acids. V was pared by 2 bases and J by 1 base, with 11 bases between. DNA of the CDR3: TGTGCCAGCAGTGAAGGGCAGGGGATCCAAGAGACCCAGTACTTC. It translates to CASSEGQGIQETQYF.

This chain connects TRBV7-2 to TRBJ2-2, with D hard to call. Trimming took off 4 bases at V and 9 bases at J, with 15 bases between the two ends. The CDR3 has 14 amino acids. The germline gives CDR1 SGHTA, CDR2 FQGNSA. The CDR3 DNA follows: TGTGCCAGCAGCTCCAATAGCATAGGGCGGGAGCTGTTTTTT. This gives the protein CASSSNSIGRELFF.

In this sample, this clonotype turned up a few times. The V gene is TRBV12-3 or TRBV12-4, the J gene TRBJ2-2; D gene unclear. The germline V and J ends were trimmed by 7 bases and 8 bases, with 14 bases remaining between them. The CDR3 consists of 13 residues. For the CDR3, the DNA is TGTGCCAGCATTAAGGTCGAAGGTGGGGAGCTGTTTTTT. Translation gives CASIKVEGGELFF.

The chain couples TRBV27 to TRBJ2-3; D might be TRBD1 (5 bases). The CDR3 is 14 residues long. V was cut by 8 bases and J by 0 bases, with 12 bases left in between. CDR1 MNHEY and CDR2 SMNVEV come from the germline V gene (reference sequence). The CDR3 loop is CASHRIPSTDTQYF. CDR3 DNA sequence: TGTGCCAGCCACAGGATCCCTAGCACAGATACGCAGTATTTT.